This T cell receptor beta chain was sequenced in a study of cytomegalovirus exposure and HLA in healthy donors. This clone was detected only once. The antigen is unknown. The PCR ran on 60 Vbeta and 13 Jbeta primers. Sequenced by immunoSEQ multiplex PCR; TCRdb stores in-frame clones only, minus some. In the table there are 100,000 or so clones, approximately 88% of which are singletons. Study-level findings and limits: An analysis done earlier found most TCR beta V segments productive about 87% or about 30% of the time. CMV antigen specificity was confirmed in vitro for three CMV-associated chains.

The sample taken for sequencing was PBMCs. The receptor was isolated from a man between 18 and 29 years old in good health and CMV-seronegative.

CDR3 residues: CASSGELLATYEQYF. In DNA, the CDR3 is TGTGCCAGCAGCGGAGAGCTACTAGCGACATACGAGCAGTACTTC. The J gene is TRBJ2-7, the V gene TRBV7-8, with 7 bases that match TRBD2. Germline V lookup: CDR1 SGHVS, CDR2 FQNEAQ. The CDR3 totals 15 residues. The trim removed 5 bases at V and 4 bases at J, leaving 11 bases unmatched.